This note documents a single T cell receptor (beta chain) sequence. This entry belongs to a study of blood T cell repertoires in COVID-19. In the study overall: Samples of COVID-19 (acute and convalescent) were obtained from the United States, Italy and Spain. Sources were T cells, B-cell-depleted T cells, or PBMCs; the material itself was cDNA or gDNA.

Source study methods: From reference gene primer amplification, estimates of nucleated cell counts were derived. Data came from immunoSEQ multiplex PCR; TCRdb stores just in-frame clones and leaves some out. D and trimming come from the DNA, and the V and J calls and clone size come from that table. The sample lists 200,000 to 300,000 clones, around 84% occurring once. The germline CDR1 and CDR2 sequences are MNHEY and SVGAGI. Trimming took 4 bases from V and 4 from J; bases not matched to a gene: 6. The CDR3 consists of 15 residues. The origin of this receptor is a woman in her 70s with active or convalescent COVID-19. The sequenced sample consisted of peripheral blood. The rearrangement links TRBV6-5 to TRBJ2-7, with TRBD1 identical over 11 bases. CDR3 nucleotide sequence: TGTGCCAGCAGTTTCAGGCGGGACAGGGGGTACGAGCAGTACTTC. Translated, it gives CASSFRRDRGYEQYF.